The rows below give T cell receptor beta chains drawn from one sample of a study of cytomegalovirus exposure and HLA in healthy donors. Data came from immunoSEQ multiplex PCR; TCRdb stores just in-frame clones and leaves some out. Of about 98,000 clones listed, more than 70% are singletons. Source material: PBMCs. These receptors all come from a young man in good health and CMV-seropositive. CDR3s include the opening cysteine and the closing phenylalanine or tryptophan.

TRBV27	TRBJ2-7	CASRGGLGRYEQYF
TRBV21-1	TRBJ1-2	CASSRRGPQGDYGYTF
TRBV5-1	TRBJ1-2	CASSLETGVFGYTF
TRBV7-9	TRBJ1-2	CASSPTGVGGYGYTF
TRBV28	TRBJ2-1	CASSFLAGGLLYNEQFF
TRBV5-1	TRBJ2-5	CASSLMSGGAGETQYF
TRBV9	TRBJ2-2	CASSVEELTGELFF
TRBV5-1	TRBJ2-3	CASSGGGTGTGRTSRFTDTQYF
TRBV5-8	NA	CASSKSGSSYEQYF
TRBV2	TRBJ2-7	CASSEWTGKQYF
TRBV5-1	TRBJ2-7	CASSGTTPSYEQYF
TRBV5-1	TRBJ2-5	CASSLGLQETQYF
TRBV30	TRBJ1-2	CAWTKDRGYGYTF
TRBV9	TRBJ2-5	CASSVGGGTGGETQYF
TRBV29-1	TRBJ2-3	CSAGLARDTQYF
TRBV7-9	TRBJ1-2	CASSLGTGNLLYGYTF
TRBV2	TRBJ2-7	CASTAGEYEQYF
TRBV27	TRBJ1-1	CASSTNGQITEAFF
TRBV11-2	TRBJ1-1	CASSLDPNRGRAFF
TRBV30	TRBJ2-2	CAWSQGSGELFF
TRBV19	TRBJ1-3	CASKRALSSGNTIYF
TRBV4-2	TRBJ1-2	CASSQGVQGFGYGYTF
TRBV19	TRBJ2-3	CASSIFAGGTDTQYF
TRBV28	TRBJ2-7	CASSFVWGGRYEQYF
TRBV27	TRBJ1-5	CASSRGGYQPQHF
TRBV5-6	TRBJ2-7	CASSRGPSYEQYF
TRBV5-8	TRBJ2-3	CASSPGSGLALDTQYF
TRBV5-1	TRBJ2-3	CASSWANSGSDTQYF
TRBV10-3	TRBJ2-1	CAISGPGQGKGNEQFF
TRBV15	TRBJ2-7	CATSRELADSYEQYF
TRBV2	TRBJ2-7	CASLGGQYLYEQYF
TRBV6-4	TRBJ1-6	CASSEDRGHSPLHF
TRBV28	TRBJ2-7	CASRRPDSYEQYF
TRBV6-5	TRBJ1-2	CASSLGGGGADYGYTF
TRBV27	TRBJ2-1	CASSLRGDEQFF
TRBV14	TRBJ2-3	CASSQDMFGTDTQYF
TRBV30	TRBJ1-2	CAWSRPGGSEYGYTF
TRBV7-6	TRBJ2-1	CASGEGGDNEQFF
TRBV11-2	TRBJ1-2	CASSLDPGGNYGYTF
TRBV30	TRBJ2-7	CAWSVSSSYEQYF
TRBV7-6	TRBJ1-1	CASSLRFGGDLEAFF
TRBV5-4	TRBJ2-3	CASSRGLAGTTDTQYF
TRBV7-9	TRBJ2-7	CASGGTYEQYF
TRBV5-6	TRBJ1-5	CASSLETGPTGQPQHF
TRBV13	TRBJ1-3	CASSLGAQGSGNTIYF
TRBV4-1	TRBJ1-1	CASSLGTGEAFF
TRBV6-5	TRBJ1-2	CASRRGQLLYGYTF
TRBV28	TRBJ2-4	CASSPNRGTTSLAKNIQYF
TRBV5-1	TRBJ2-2	CASSQGQGRNTGELFF
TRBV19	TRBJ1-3	CASSIPGLSGNTIYF
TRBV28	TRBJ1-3	CASRQGRAGNTIYF
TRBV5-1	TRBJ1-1	CASSPRSGASGLNTEAFF
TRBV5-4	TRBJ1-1	CASSHRQGANTEAFF
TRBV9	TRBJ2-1	CASSVEGPSGLAGGNEQFF
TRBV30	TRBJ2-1	CAWTGLAGGNEQFF
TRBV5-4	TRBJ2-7	CASSWTQGSSAEQYF
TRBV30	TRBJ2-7	CAWSGDLGYEQYF
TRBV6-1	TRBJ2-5	CASSLGQGAETQYF
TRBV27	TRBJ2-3	CASSLLGGFAVRGTDTQYF